This TCR beta chain was captured in a study of cytomegalovirus exposure and HLA in healthy donors. Study-wide results and limits: Highly shared variants forming one cluster were likely a sequencing artifact.

Deletions cut 0 bases from V and 0 bases from J, with 4 bases between. CDR1 is SGHDT, CDR2 YYEEEE, per germline. This CDR3 region has 13 residues. About this clone itself: Its antigen is as yet unknown. Different DNA sequences within this sample yield the same CDR3.

PCR used 60 Vbeta primers and 13 Jbeta primers. The method was immunoSEQ multiplex PCR; TCRdb's version includes in-frame clones alone and lacks a portion of them. The sample consists of 160,000 or so clones, 79% of them appearing once. The genes are TRBV5-6 and TRBJ2-7; D gene uncertain. The receptor was derived from a woman aged 40 to 55 in good health and CMV-seronegative. The material sequenced was PBMCs. This chain's CDR3 is CASSLGASYEQYF. CDR3 in DNA: TGTGCCAGCAGCTTGGGCGCCTCCTACGAGCAGTACTTC. Using reference TRBV5-6 and TRBJ2-7 for the parts outside the CDR3, the full variable domain is DAGVTQSPTHLIKTRGQQVTLRCSPKSGHDTVSWYQQALGQGPQFIFQYYEEEERQRGNFPDRFSGHQFPNYSSELNVNALLLGDSALYLCASSLGASYEQYFGPGTRLTVT.